This T cell receptor beta chain was obtained from a study of PD-1 blockade in classical Hodgkin lymphoma. Overall study results and limits: No one has yet defined what causes the repertoire differences, which may be disease activity or prior therapy.

The method was immunoSEQ multiplex PCR; TCRdb's version includes in-frame clones alone and lacks a portion of them. This sample has tens of thousands of clones, with 89% found just once. Time point reported: newly diagnosed, previously untreated cHL patient sample. Purification of CD4+ T cells from thawed PBMCs was performed via magnetic negative selection. The authors used newly diagnosed, untreated classical Hodgkin lymphoma PBMCs as comparison. V lost 4 bases to trimming and J lost 5 bases; unmatched junction nucleotides: 2. CDR1 is LNHDA, CDR2 SQIVND, per germline (reference sequence). CDR3 length equals 14 residues. To note about this clone: The antigen is unknown.

Sequencing used CD4+ T cells from blood. The V and J genes are TRBV19 and TRBJ2-4; 10 bases line up with TRBD1. The origin of this receptor is a human donor with classical Hodgkin lymphoma. The CDR3 reads CASSTGTGENIQYF. DNA of the CDR3: TGTGCCAGTAGTACCGGGACAGGGGAAAACATTCAGTACTTC.